This T cell receptor beta chain was sequenced in a study of identical twins. TCRdb passed the 5' RACE reads through MiXCR, listing each CDR3 protein once. Counted here are about 550,000 distinct CDR3 sequences, 20% to 25% occurring once; the ten biggest clones make up around 0.47%. Trimming cost V 2 bases and J 0 bases, with 5 bases left between them. The CDR3 is made up of 13 amino acids. Germline assignment: CDR1 SQVTM and CDR2 ANQGSEA. These data were also filed under a second study, of yellow fever vaccine responses in identical twins.

The sequence came from a woman aged 18 to 35 in good health. The sample was CD4+ T cells sorted from blood. The chain recombines TRBV29-1 with TRBJ2-4; D ambiguous. In nucleotides, the CDR3 is TGCAGCGTTGAATTCTCAGCCAAAAACATTCAGTACTTC. Protein product: CSVEFSAKNIQYF.